The present T cell receptor beta chain was sequenced within a study of early T cells in non-severe SARS-CoV-2 infection. In this sample, this clonotype turned up many times. Individual cDNA molecules received unique molecular identifiers during library preparation. One entry per CDR3 protein, called by TCRdb with MiXCR from the 5' RACE reads. The sample lists 50,000 to 70,000 distinct CDR3 sequences, around 13% seen once, with under 1.5% in the top ten. V lost 5 bases and J lost 5; bases outside the gene matches: 12. The CDR3 totals 15 residues. Germline CDR1 DFQATT, CDR2 SNEGSKA (reference sequence).

The clonotype comes from an adult who was a healthcare worker with PCR-confirmed SARS-CoV-2 infection or an uninfected control (not recorded which). Sequenced input: whole blood. The rearrangement joins TRBV20-1 to TRBJ1-2, with TRBD1 matching over 9 bases. In nucleotides, the CDR3 is TGCAGTGCTGCACTCAGACGGGACAGGGCATATGGCTACACCTTC. Translating gives CSAALRRDRAYGYTF.